The rows below give T cell receptor beta chains drawn from one sample of a study of CD8+CD57+ T cells in acquired aplastic anemia. In TCRdb, the reads were re-called with MiXCR into one record per CDR3 protein. The sample carries roughly 120,000 distinct CDR3 sequences, 55% to 70% recorded once. Sequencing input: sorted CD4+, CD8+, or CD8+CD57+ T cells (not recorded which) from PBMCs. The receptors come from a human donor with aplastic anemia. Both conserved end residues are part of each CDR3. The order of the fields is clone size, D gene, CDR3 length, J gene, V gene, CDR3 DNA, CDR3 protein. D genes are given only for firm matches. Rows may omit the clone size; those that give it use once, few, many or a size class.

clone_size: once
d_call: -
cdr3_length: 12
j_call: TRBJ1-6
v_call: TRBV19
cdr3_nt: TGTGCCAGTAGTATAGTCAATTCACCCCTCCACTTT
cdr3_aa: CASSIVNSPLHF

clone_size: few
d_call: -
cdr3_length: 15
j_call: TRBJ1-6
v_call: TRBV25-1
cdr3_nt: TGTGCCAGCAGTGAAACCTCCGGCTATAATTCACCCCTCCACTTT
cdr3_aa: CASSETSGYNSPLHF

clone_size: -
d_call: -
cdr3_length: 14
j_call: TRBJ1-1
v_call: TRBV5-1
cdr3_nt: TGCGCCAGCGGCTTGGAGGGCAGGGACTATGAAGCTTTCTTT
cdr3_aa: CASGLEGRDYEAFF

clone_size: -
d_call: TRBD2
cdr3_length: 13
j_call: TRBJ2-7
v_call: TRBV29-1
cdr3_nt: TGCAGCGCAGGACTAGCGGGAGACTACGAGCAGTACTTC
cdr3_aa: CSAGLAGDYEQYF

clone_size: -
d_call: -
cdr3_length: 16
j_call: TRBJ2-3
v_call: TRBV20-1
cdr3_nt: TGCAGTGCTCTAAGACTGCTAGATCCTAGCACAGATACGCAGTATTTT
cdr3_aa: CSALRLLDPSTDTQYF

clone_size: once
d_call: -
cdr3_length: 16
j_call: TRBJ1-6
v_call: TRBV6-5
cdr3_nt: TGTGCCAGCAGTTACTCCGGGACGTGGGGACATTCACCCCTCCACTTT
cdr3_aa: CASSYSGTWGHSPLHF

clone_size: -
d_call: -
cdr3_length: 16
j_call: TRBJ2-7
v_call: TRBV19
cdr3_nt: TGTGCCAGTAGTATATCATACGCTGGAGGTTCCTACGAGCAGTACTTC
cdr3_aa: CASSISYAGGSYEQYF

clone_size: -
d_call: -
cdr3_length: 14
j_call: TRBJ2-5
v_call: TRBV2
cdr3_nt: TGTGCCAGCAGCCAGGGATGGACAGAAGAGACCCAGTACTTC
cdr3_aa: CASSQGWTEETQYF

clone_size: -
d_call: -
cdr3_length: 17
j_call: TRBJ1-2
v_call: TRBV5-4
cdr3_nt: TGTGCCAGCAGCTTGGCTGGTACCGGGCAGCCGAGTCATGGCTACACCTTC
cdr3_aa: CASSLAGTGQPSHGYTF

clone_size: few
d_call: -
cdr3_length: 13
j_call: TRBJ2-3
v_call: TRBV28
cdr3_nt: TGTGCCAGCAGATACGGAAGCGCAGATACGCAGTATTTT
cdr3_aa: CASRYGSADTQYF

clone_size: -
d_call: -
cdr3_length: 12
j_call: TRBJ1-4
v_call: TRBV2
cdr3_nt: TGTGCCAGCAGCGATTACGGTGAAAAACTGTTTTTT
cdr3_aa: CASSDYGEKLFF

clone_size: once
d_call: -
cdr3_length: 12
j_call: TRBJ2-7
v_call: TRBV2
cdr3_nt: TGTGCCGTACGGGACTTCGCCTACGAGCAGTACTTC
cdr3_aa: CAVRDFAYEQYF

clone_size: -
d_call: TRBD1
cdr3_length: 16
j_call: TRBJ2-1
v_call: TRBV11-1
cdr3_nt: TGTGCCAGCAGCTTTCGGCCCGACAGGGGCGGCGATGAGCAGTTCTTC
cdr3_aa: CASSFRPDRGGDEQFF

clone_size: once
d_call: -
cdr3_length: 15
j_call: TRBJ2-3
v_call: TRBV5-1
cdr3_nt: TGCGCCAGCAGCTTGGGCGGATTGGGCACAGATACGCAGTATTTT
cdr3_aa: CASSLGGLGTDTQYF

clone_size: -
d_call: TRBD1
cdr3_length: 18
j_call: TRBJ1-1
v_call: TRBV15
cdr3_nt: TGTGCCACCGGATCCACGCGGACAGGGGGCGAAGTGGACACTGAAGCTTTCTTT
cdr3_aa: CATGSTRTGGEVDTEAFF

clone_size: -
d_call: -
cdr3_length: 15
j_call: TRBJ2-7
v_call: TRBV11-3
cdr3_nt: TGTGCCAGCAGCTTACGGGACAAAGTCAGTTACGAGCAGTACTTC
cdr3_aa: CASSLRDKVSYEQYF

clone_size: -
d_call: -
cdr3_length: 14
j_call: TRBJ1-6
v_call: TRBV20-1
cdr3_nt: TGCAGTGCTAGTCGGGCAGGGCTTAATTCACCCCTCCACTTT
cdr3_aa: CSASRAGLNSPLHF

clone_size: -
d_call: -
cdr3_length: 15
j_call: TRBJ1-1
v_call: TRBV4-2
cdr3_nt: TGTGCCAGCAGCCAAGATCTGGAAGAGAACACTGAAGCTTTCTTT
cdr3_aa: CASSQDLEENTEAFF

clone_size: few
d_call: -
cdr3_length: 14
j_call: TRBJ1-1
v_call: TRBV27
cdr3_nt: TGTGCCAGCAGCCTCCAGGTTACGGAGACCGAAGCTTTCTTT
cdr3_aa: CASSLQVTETEAFF

clone_size: many
d_call: -
cdr3_length: 14
j_call: TRBJ2-5
v_call: TRBV11-2
cdr3_nt: TGTGCCAGCAGCTCGGGGGCCCTCCAAGAGACCCAGTACTTC
cdr3_aa: CASSSGALQETQYF

clone_size: -
d_call: -
cdr3_length: 14
j_call: TRBJ1-1
v_call: TRBV5-1
cdr3_nt: TGCGCCAGCAGCACGGGACACTCGAACACTGAAGCTTTCTTT
cdr3_aa: CASSTGHSNTEAFF

clone_size: -
d_call: TRBD2
cdr3_length: 16
j_call: TRBJ2-1
v_call: TRBV9
cdr3_nt: TGTGCCAGCAGCCCCCTAGCGGGGGGGCTGTGGAATGAGCAGTTCTTC
cdr3_aa: CASSPLAGGLWNEQFF

clone_size: -
d_call: -
cdr3_length: 13
j_call: TRBJ2-7
v_call: TRBV15
cdr3_nt: TGTGCCACCAGCAGAGACCTATCCTACGAGCAGTACTTC
cdr3_aa: CATSRDLSYEQYF

clone_size: few
d_call: -
cdr3_length: 13
j_call: TRBJ1-3
v_call: TRBV29-1
cdr3_nt: TGCAGCGTCGTCGGGGGGGCTGGAAACACCATATATTTT
cdr3_aa: CSVVGGAGNTIYF

clone_size: -
d_call: -
cdr3_length: 11
j_call: TRBJ1-2
v_call: TRBV29-1
cdr3_nt: TGCAGCGTTGGACCTAGCTATGGCTACACCTTC
cdr3_aa: CSVGPSYGYTF

clone_size: -
d_call: TRBD1
cdr3_length: 15
j_call: TRBJ2-2
v_call: TRBV7-6
cdr3_nt: TGTGCCAGCAGCTTTATCGAAGGGGGCGCGGGGGAGCTGTTTTTT
cdr3_aa: CASSFIEGGAGELFF

clone_size: once
d_call: TRBD1
cdr3_length: 15
j_call: TRBJ2-5
v_call: TRBV20-1
cdr3_nt: TGCAGTGTTCTACCCGCGGCAGGGGGCAGTGAGACCCAGTACTTC
cdr3_aa: CSVLPAAGGSETQYF

clone_size: -
d_call: -
cdr3_length: 13
j_call: TRBJ2-7
v_call: TRBV4-1
cdr3_nt: TGCGCCAGCAGCCAATGGGTTTCCTACGAGCAGTACTTC
cdr3_aa: CASSQWVSYEQYF

clone_size: -
d_call: TRBD2
cdr3_length: 15
j_call: TRBJ2-3
v_call: TRBV25-1
cdr3_nt: TGTGCCAGCAGTGAAACGGGAGGGTGGGCAGATACGCAGTATTTT
cdr3_aa: CASSETGGWADTQYF

clone_size: -
d_call: -
cdr3_length: 15
j_call: TRBJ2-3
v_call: TRBV12-3/TRBV12-4
cdr3_nt: TGTGCCAGCAGACCAGATGGGGGGAGCACAGATACGCAGTATTTT
cdr3_aa: CASRPDGGSTDTQYF

clone_size: few
d_call: -
cdr3_length: 15
j_call: TRBJ2-7
v_call: TRBV12-5
cdr3_nt: TGTGCTAGTGGTCCTCCCCCGGGACAATCCTACGAGCAGTACTTC
cdr3_aa: CASGPPPGQSYEQYF

clone_size: -
d_call: -
cdr3_length: 14
j_call: TRBJ1-1
v_call: TRBV6-1
cdr3_nt: TGTGCCAGCACTCCGGACGCGGGTAACACTGAAGCTCTCTTT
cdr3_aa: CASTPDAGNTEALF

clone_size: -
d_call: TRBD2
cdr3_length: 15
j_call: TRBJ2-5
v_call: TRBV27
cdr3_nt: TGTGCCAGCAGTTTAAGCCCTAGCGGCCAAGAGACCCAGTACTTC
cdr3_aa: CASSLSPSGQETQYF

clone_size: -
d_call: TRBD2
cdr3_length: 17
j_call: TRBJ2-1
v_call: TRBV27
cdr3_nt: TGTGCCAGCAGTTTATTCAGCGGGGGGGCTAATTACAATGAGCAGTTCTTC
cdr3_aa: CASSLFSGGANYNEQFF

clone_size: -
d_call: -
cdr3_length: 12
j_call: TRBJ1-6
v_call: TRBV10-2
cdr3_nt: TGCGCCAGCAGTGAGGACAGCTCACCCCTCCACTTT
cdr3_aa: CASSEDSSPLHF

clone_size: -
d_call: -
cdr3_length: 16
j_call: TRBJ2-7
v_call: TRBV20-1
cdr3_nt: TGCAGTGCTATCGGTCCAGCGAGTACCCTATCGAGGGAGCAGTACTTC
cdr3_aa: CSAIGPASTLSREQYF

clone_size: once
d_call: -
cdr3_length: 12
j_call: TRBJ2-7
v_call: TRBV2
cdr3_nt: TGTGCCAGCAGAGGACAGAGAACCGATCAGTACTTC
cdr3_aa: CASRGQRTDQYF

clone_size: -
d_call: TRBD2
cdr3_length: 15
j_call: TRBJ2-5
v_call: TRBV7-3
cdr3_nt: TGTGCCAGCAGCTTACTGGCTAGCGGGACAGAGGCCCAGTACTTC
cdr3_aa: CASSLLASGTEAQYF

clone_size: many
d_call: TRBD2
cdr3_length: 16
j_call: TRBJ2-5
v_call: TRBV7-2
cdr3_nt: TGTGCCAGCAGCTTAGCCCCTAGCGGGGGAGGGGAGACCCAGTACTTC
cdr3_aa: CASSLAPSGGGETQYF

clone_size: -
d_call: -
cdr3_length: 12
j_call: TRBJ2-7
v_call: TRBV6-5
cdr3_nt: TGTGCCAGCAGTTTAGGACTATACGAGCAGTACTTC
cdr3_aa: CASSLGLYEQYF

clone_size: many
d_call: -
cdr3_length: 16
j_call: TRBJ2-7
v_call: TRBV11-2
cdr3_nt: TGTGCCAGCAGCCCCCCGGGGCTACCTCCAGGGTACGAGCAGTACTTC
cdr3_aa: CASSPPGLPPGYEQYF

clone_size: many
d_call: -
cdr3_length: 15
j_call: TRBJ2-7
v_call: TRBV7-6
cdr3_nt: TGTGCCAGCGCAGGGGAGGGGCCAGCCTCCTACGAGCAGTACTTC
cdr3_aa: CASAGEGPASYEQYF

clone_size: many
d_call: TRBD2
cdr3_length: 18
j_call: TRBJ2-5
v_call: TRBV7-6
cdr3_nt: TGTGCCAGCAGCCGTGCAGGTAGCGGGGGGGCTTTGGAAGAGACCCAGTACTTC
cdr3_aa: CASSRAGSGGALEETQYF

clone_size: -
d_call: TRBD1
cdr3_length: 14
j_call: TRBJ1-5
v_call: TRBV30
cdr3_nt: TGTGCCTGGAGCGAAACAGGGGTCTGGCAGCCCCAGCATTTT
cdr3_aa: CAWSETGVWQPQHF

clone_size: many
d_call: TRBD1
cdr3_length: 15
j_call: TRBJ2-7
v_call: TRBV5-1
cdr3_nt: TGCGCCAGCAGCATCCGGACAGGGAGTACCTACGAGCAGTACTTC
cdr3_aa: CASSIRTGSTYEQYF

clone_size: many
d_call: -
cdr3_length: 15
j_call: TRBJ2-4
v_call: TRBV15
cdr3_nt: TGTGCCACCAGCGAGGGCCTATTAGCCAAAAACATTCAGTACTTC
cdr3_aa: CATSEGLLAKNIQYF